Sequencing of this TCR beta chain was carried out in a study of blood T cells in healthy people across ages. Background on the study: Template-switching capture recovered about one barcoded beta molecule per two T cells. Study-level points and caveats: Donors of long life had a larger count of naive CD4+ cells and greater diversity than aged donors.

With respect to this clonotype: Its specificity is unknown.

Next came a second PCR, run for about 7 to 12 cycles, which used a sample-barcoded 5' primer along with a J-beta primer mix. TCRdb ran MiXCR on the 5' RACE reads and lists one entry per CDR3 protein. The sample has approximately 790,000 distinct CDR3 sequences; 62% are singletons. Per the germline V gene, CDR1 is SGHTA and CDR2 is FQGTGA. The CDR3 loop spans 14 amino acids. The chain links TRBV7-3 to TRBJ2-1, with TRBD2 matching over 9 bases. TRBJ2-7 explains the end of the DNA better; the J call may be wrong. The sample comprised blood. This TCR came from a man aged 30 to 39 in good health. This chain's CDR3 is CASGAGGTYNEQYF. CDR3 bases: TGTGCCAGCGGTGCGGGGGGGACTTACAATGAGCAGTACTTC.